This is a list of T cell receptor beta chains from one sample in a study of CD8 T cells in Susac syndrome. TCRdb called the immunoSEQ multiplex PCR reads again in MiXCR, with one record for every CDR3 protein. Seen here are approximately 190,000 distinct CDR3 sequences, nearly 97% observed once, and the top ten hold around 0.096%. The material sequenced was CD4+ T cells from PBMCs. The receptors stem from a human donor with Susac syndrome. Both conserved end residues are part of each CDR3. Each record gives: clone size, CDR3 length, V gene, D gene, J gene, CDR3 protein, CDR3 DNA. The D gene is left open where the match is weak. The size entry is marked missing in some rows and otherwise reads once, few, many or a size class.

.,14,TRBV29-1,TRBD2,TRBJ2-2,CSVAPSGDTGELFF,TGCAGCGTAGCTCCTAGCGGGGACACCGGGGAGCTGTTTTTT
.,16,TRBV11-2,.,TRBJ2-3,CASSSQGGLLGDTQYF,TGTGCCAGCAGCTCGCAGGGGGGACTTTTGGGAGATACGCAGTATTTT
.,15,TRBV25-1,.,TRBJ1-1,CASSDPGTANTEAFF,TGTGCCAGCAGTGACCCCGGGACCGCGAACACTGAAGCTTTCTTT
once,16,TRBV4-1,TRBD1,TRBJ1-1,CASSQGQGALNTEAFF,TGCGCCAGCAGCCAAGGACAGGGGGCTTTGAACACTGAAGCTTTCTTT
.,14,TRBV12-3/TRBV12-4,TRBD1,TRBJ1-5,CASRRTGKGQPQHF,TGTGCCAGCAGGAGGACAGGGAAGGGACAGCCCCAGCATTTT
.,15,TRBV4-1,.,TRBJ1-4,CASSQVRGTNEKLFF,TGCGCCAGCAGCCAAGTTCGAGGAACTAATGAAAAACTGTTTTTT
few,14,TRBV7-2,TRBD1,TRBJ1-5,CASSPTGFDQPQHF,TGTGCCAGCAGCCCGACAGGGTTTGATCAGCCCCAGCATTTT
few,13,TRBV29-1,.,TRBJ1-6,CSVGEDDNSPLHF,TGCAGCGTTGGCGAAGACGATAATTCACCCCTCCACTTT
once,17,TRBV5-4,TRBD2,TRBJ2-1,CASSLGLAGPRSNEQFF,TGTGCCAGCAGCTTAGGACTAGCGGGGCCGCGCAGCAATGAGCAGTTCTTC
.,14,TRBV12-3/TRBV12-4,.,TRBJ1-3,CASNQGFGGNTIYF,TGTGCCAGCAACCAGGGATTTGGTGGAAACACCATATATTTT
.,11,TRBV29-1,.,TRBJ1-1,CSPLLKGEAFF,TGCAGCCCCTTGTTGAAGGGAGAAGCTTTCTTT
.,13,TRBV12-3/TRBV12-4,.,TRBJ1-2,CASSLERNYGYTF,TGTGCCAGCAGTTTGGAAAGGAACTATGGCTACACCTTC
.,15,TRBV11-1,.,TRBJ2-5,CASSLAAVRPETQYF,TGTGCCAGCAGCTTAGCGGCGGTCCGACCAGAGACCCAGTACTTC
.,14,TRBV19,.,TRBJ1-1,CASTPGRENTEAFF,TGTGCCAGTACACCGGGACGGGAGAACACTGAAGCTTTCTTT
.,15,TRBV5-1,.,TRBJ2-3,CASQPVGGFTDTQYF,TGCGCCAGCCAGCCCGTCGGGGGATTCACAGATACGCAGTATTTT
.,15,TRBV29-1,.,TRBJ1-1,CSVEEVARKNTEAFF,TGCAGCGTTGAAGAGGTGGCTAGAAAGAACACTGAAGCTTTCTTT
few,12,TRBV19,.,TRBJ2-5,CASSRTQETQYF,TGTGCCAGTAGTCGGACTCAAGAGACCCAGTACTTC
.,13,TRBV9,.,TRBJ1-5,CASSVDTVQPQHF,TGTGCCAGCAGCGTAGATACCGTGCAGCCCCAGCATTTT
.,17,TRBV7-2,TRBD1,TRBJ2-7,CASSLAGGTGSSYEQYF,TGTGCCAGCAGCTTAGCGGGGGGGACAGGGAGCTCCTACGAGCAGTACTTC
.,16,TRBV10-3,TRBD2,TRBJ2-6,CAMTSGGAVGANVLTF,TGTGCCATGACTAGCGGGGGGGCCGTTGGGGCCAACGTCCTGACTTTC
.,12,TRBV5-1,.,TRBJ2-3,CASSLEGGTQYF,TGCGCCAGCAGCTTGGAAGGAGGCACGCAGTATTTT
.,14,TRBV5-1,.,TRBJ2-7,CASSLDGISYEQYF,TGCGCCAGCAGCTTGGATGGGATCTCCTACGAGCAGTACTTC
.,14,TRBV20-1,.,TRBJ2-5,CSAQGPEGKETQYF,TGCAGTGCCCAGGGGCCGGAGGGGAAAGAGACCCAGTACTTC
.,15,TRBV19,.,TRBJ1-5,CASPRGRGLYQPQHF,TGTGCCAGTCCCCGGGGCAGGGGTTTGTATCAGCCCCAGCATTTT